What follows are 10 T cell receptor beta chains derived from one specimen sequenced in a study of T cell responses to AZD1222 COVID-19 vaccine. Measured with immunoSEQ multiplex PCR; TCRdb has only the in-frame clones, and not every one. The repertoire holds about 110,000 clones, with roughly 87% as singletons. The material sequenced was peripheral blood, taken on day 0 of AZD1222 vaccination. These receptors came from an adult in good health.

V usage is TRBV7-8 and J usage is TRBJ2-1, with 9 nucleotides matching TRBD2. J gave up 8 bases and V 1 base, and 0 bases lay outside the gene matches. The CDR3 totals 13 residues. CDR1 SGHVS and CDR2 FQNEAQ come from the germline V gene. CDR3 DNA sequence: TGTGCCAGCAGCTTAGGGACTAGCGATGAGCAGTTCTTC. Its translation is CASSLGTSDEQFF.

At least ten counts were recorded for this clone. The V gene is TRBV9, the J gene TRBJ2-5; D might be TRBD2 (5 bases). The CDR3 totals 13 residues. Germline assignment: CDR1 SGDLS and CDR2 YYNGEE. Trimming pared 0 bases from V and 8 bases from J, leaving 11 bases between. The CDR3 loop is CASSVGHPGTQYF. The CDR3 DNA sequence: TGTGCCAGCAGCGTAGGCCACCCGGGAACCCAGTACTTC.

The genes are TRBV20-1 and TRBJ1-1; 8 bases align to TRBD1. Germline V gene lookup returns CDR1 DFQATT and CDR2 SNEGSKA (reference sequence). This CDR3 is built from 16 residues. V shed 3 bases and J 1 base; nucleotides not matched to a gene: 10. CDR3 DNA: TGCAGTGCTAGTTCCAGGGGGCGGAGGCCGAACACTGAAGCTTTCTTT. It translates to CSASSRGRRPNTEAFF.

The chain employs TRBV11-2 and TRBJ2-7, with a weak D call TRBD1 (7 bases). This CDR3 is built from 14 residues. CDR1 is SGHAT and CDR2 is FQNNGV in the germline V gene. Trimming removed 5 bases from V and 4 bases from J, with 15 bases in between. The CDR3 region is CASSRGTAPYEQYF. Written as DNA, the CDR3 is TGTGCCAGCAGCCGCGGGACAGCTCCTTACGAGCAGTACTTC.

A few counts support this clone. The gene calls are TRBV10-3 and TRBJ2-7, with D possibly being TRBD1 or TRBD2 (5 bases each). Germline lookup yields CDR1 ENHRY and CDR2 SYGVKD. This CDR3 has 15 amino acids. Deletions cut 7 bases from V and 5 bases from J, with 21 bases between. The CDR3 loop reads CAITDGATHTDEQYF. The CDR3 DNA follows: TGTGCCATCACCGACGGGGCTACCCACACCGACGAGCAGTACTTC.

The rearrangement links TRBV6-2 or TRBV6-3 to TRBJ1-5, with D maybe TRBD1 (6 bases). In germline, CDR1 is MNHEY, CDR2 SVGEGT. V lost 3 bases and J 4 bases, leaving 16 bases between the germline ends. The CDR3 length is 16 residues. CDR3 sequence reads: CASSYPNRALNQPQHF. In DNA, the CDR3 is TGTGCCAGCAGTTATCCGAACAGGGCCCTGAATCAGCCCCAGCATTTT.

This clone showed up just a few times. A junction end diverges from the germline sequence, so it may reflect a read error. The CDR3 region is CASSFKRALGF. The CDR3 DNA is TGTGCCAGCAGTTTTAAGAGGGCTCTGGGCTTC. The chain joins TRBV12-3 or TRBV12-4 to TRBJ1-2; D is ambiguous. The CDR3 is 11 amino acids.

V is TRBV5-1 and J is TRBJ1-3; a possible D gene is TRBD1 (5 bases). Germline CDR1 is SGHRS and CDR2 is YFSETQ. With 0 bases removed from V and 2 bases from J, the gap between germline ends came to 9 bases. The CDR3 contains 15 residues. The CDR3 reads CASSLGGKTGNTIYF. The DNA of the CDR3 is TGCGCCAGCAGCTTGGGGGGGAAGACTGGAAACACCATATATTTT. Together with reference TRBV5-1 and TRBJ1-3, the CDR3 gives the full variable domain: KAGVTQTPRYLIKTRGQQVTLSCSPISGHRSVSWYQQTPGQGLQFLFEYFSETQRNKGNFPGRFSGRQFSNSRSEMNVSTLELGDSALYLCASSLGGKTGNTIYFGEGSWLTVV.

The rearrangement joins TRBV2 to TRBJ2-7; D is unresolved. V was cut by 2 bases and J by 4 bases, with 15 bases left in between. Germline values: CDR1 SNHLY, CDR2 FYNNEI. This CDR3 has 15 residues. The CDR3 DNA follows: TGTGCCAGCAGTGAAAGTCGACAAACAATGTACGAGCAGTACTTC. Amino acid sequence: CASSESRQTMYEQYF. The full variable domain, in which reference TRBV2 and TRBJ2-7 provide the parts outside the CDR3, is EPEVTQTPSHQVTQMGQEVILRCVPISNHLYFYWYRQILGQKVEFLVSFYNNEISEKSEIFDDQFSVERPDGSNFTLKIRSTKLEDSAMYFCASSESRQTMYEQYFGPGTRLTVT.

The chain uses TRBV30 and TRBJ1-1; the D is unclear. V was clipped by 4 bases and J by 1 base, with 7 bases between them. The CDR3 consists of 12 residues. CDR1 is GTSNPN and CDR2 is SVGIG in the germline V gene (reference sequence). The CDR3 DNA sequence: TGTGCCTGGACAAGGCAGAACACTGAAGCTTTCTTT. Translation: CAWTRQNTEAFF. Using reference TRBV30 and TRBJ1-1 for the parts outside the CDR3, the full variable domain is SQTIHQWPATLVQPVGSPLSLECTVEGTSNPNLYWYRQAAGRGLQLLFYSVGIGQISSEVPQNLSASRPQDRQFILSSKKLLLSDSGFYLCAWTRQNTEAFFGQGTRLTVV.